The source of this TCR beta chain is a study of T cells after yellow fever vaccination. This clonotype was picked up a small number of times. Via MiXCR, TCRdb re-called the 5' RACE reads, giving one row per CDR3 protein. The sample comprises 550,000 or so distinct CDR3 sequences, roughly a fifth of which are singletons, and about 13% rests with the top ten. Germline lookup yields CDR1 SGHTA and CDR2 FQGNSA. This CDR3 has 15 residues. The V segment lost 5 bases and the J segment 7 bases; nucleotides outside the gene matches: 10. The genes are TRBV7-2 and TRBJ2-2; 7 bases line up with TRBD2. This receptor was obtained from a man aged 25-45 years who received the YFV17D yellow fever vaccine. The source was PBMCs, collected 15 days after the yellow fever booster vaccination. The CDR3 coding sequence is TGTGCCAGCAGCCTATTGGGGGAGGGAAACGGGGAGCTGTTTTTT. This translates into CASSLLGEGNGELFF.